This paragraph covers one TCR beta chain sequence. The method was immunoSEQ multiplex PCR; TCRdb's version includes in-frame clones alone and lacks a portion of them. The sample holds tens of thousands of clones; around 89% are singletons and the top ten take about 6%. Trimming pared 7 bases from V and 4 bases from J, leaving 13 bases between. This CDR3 has 12 amino acids. Germline V gene sequence: CDR1 SQVTM, CDR2 ANQGSEA. The sample is drawn from a study of OX40 agonist ivuxolimab in advanced cancers. This sequence joins TRBV29-1 and TRBJ2-5, with D perhaps matching TRBD1 (6 bases). The clonotype was recovered from an adult with an advanced solid tumor such as melanoma, head and neck, liver or kidney cancer. The sequencing used CD4+ or CD8+ T cells sorted from blood, collected in a trial of the OX40 agonist ivuxolimab. In DNA, the CDR3 is TGCAGCGCTGCCGACAGGAGAGAGACCCAGTACTTC. Translation: CSAADRRETQYF.